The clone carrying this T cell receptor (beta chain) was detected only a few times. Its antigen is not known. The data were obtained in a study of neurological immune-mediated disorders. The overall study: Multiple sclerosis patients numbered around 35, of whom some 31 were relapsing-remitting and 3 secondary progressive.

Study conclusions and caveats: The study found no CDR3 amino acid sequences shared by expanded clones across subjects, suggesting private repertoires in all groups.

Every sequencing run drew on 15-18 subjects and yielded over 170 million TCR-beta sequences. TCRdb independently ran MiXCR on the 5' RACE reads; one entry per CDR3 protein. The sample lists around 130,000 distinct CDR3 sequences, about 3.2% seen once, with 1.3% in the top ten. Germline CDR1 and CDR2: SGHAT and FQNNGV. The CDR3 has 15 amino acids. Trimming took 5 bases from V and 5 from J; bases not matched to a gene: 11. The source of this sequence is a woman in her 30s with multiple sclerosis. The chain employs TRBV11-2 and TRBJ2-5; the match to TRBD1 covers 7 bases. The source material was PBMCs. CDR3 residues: CASSPRQGGWETQYF. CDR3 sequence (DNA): TGTGCCAGCAGCCCAAGACAGGGCGGTTGGGAGACCCAGTACTTC.